These 29 T cell receptor beta chains originate from one sample sequenced in a study of blood T cell repertoires in COVID-19. TCRdb's copy holds only in-frame clones and misses some; the assay was immunoSEQ multiplex PCR. The sample carries some 110,000 clones, about nine tenths recorded once. The source material was peripheral blood. These receptors came from a man aged 70 or older who had recovered from COVID-19.

The genes are TRBV21-1 and TRBJ1-2; the D call of TRBD1 is as the table states it, not checked on the DNA. TRBV21-1 is a known pseudogene. The CDR3 has 15 residues. The CDR3, as DNA: TGTGCCAGCAACCCGGGACAGGGCTATAACTATGGCTACACCTTC. Protein: CASNPGQGYNYGYTF.

The chain joins TRBV6-2 or TRBV6-3 to TRBJ1-5; D uncertain. The V gene's germline CDR1 is MNHEY and CDR2 SVGEGT. V was cut by 0 bases and J by 2 bases, with 14 bases left in between. The CDR3 is made up of 17 amino acids. CDR3: CASSYSRTGNGNQPQHF. CDR3 sequence (DNA): TGTGCCAGCAGTTACTCCCGGACGGGGAATGGCAATCAGCCCCAGCATTTT.

This chain uses TRBV5-1 with TRBJ2-5, with 7 bases that match TRBD2. Germline V gives CDR1 SGHRS, CDR2 YFSETQ. Losses at the gene ends were 3 bases for V and 4 bases for J; bases not matched to a gene: 9. The CDR3 has 15 amino acids. The CDR3 DNA reads as TGCGCCAGCAGCTCGGACGGGACGGGGGGAGAGACCCAGTACTTC. Amino acids: CASSSDGTGGETQYF.

The chain carries TRBV5-4 and TRBJ2-7, with TRBD1 as a possible D gene (6 bases). Germline CDR1 SGHNT, CDR2 YYREEE (reference sequence). The ends were cut back, 0 bases at V and 2 bases at J, with 15 bases in the middle. The CDR3 covers 16 residues. CDR3 amino acids: CASSLARGTGPYEQYF. The CDR3, as DNA: TGTGCCAGCAGCTTGGCTCGGGGTACAGGGCCCTACGAGCAGTACTTC. Combining the CDR3 with reference TRBV5-4 and TRBJ2-7 gives the whole variable domain ETGVTQSPTHLIKTRGQQVTLRCSSQSGHNTVSWYQQALGQGPQFIFQYYREEENGRGNFPPRFSGLQFPNYSSELNVNALELDDSALYLCASSLARGTGPYEQYFGPGTRLTVT.

The chain couples TRBV20-1 to TRBJ2-7; D perhaps matches TRBD1 (6 bases). The ends were cut back, 3 bases at V and 2 bases at J, with 17 bases in the middle. The CDR3 consists of 15 residues. The V gene's germline CDR1 is DFQATT and CDR2 SNEGSKA (reference sequence). In DNA, the CDR3 is TGCAGTGCTAGTAAAAGCCCAGGACAGACCTACGAGCAGTACTTC. Its translation: CSASKSPGQTYEQYF.

The genes are TRBV7-9 and TRBJ2-7, with D possibly matching TRBD2 (6 bases). Germline V lookup: CDR1 SEHNR, CDR2 FQNEAQ (reference sequence). V shed 5 bases and J shed 2 bases, with 13 bases lying between them. The CDR3 covers 14 residues. CDR3 sequence: CASSPDGRTYEQYF. CDR3 nucleotide sequence: TGTGCCAGCAGCCCCGACGGGAGAACCTACGAGCAGTACTTC.

V gene TRBV7-9 combines with J gene TRBJ2-7; D is perhaps TRBD2 (6 bases). Germline V lookup: CDR1 SEHNR, CDR2 FQNEAQ (reference sequence). The CDR3 sequence is 16 residues long. Trimming removed 1 base from V and 1 base from J, with 14 bases in between. CDR3 protein: CASSLGIGRESYEQYF. CDR3 nucleotides: TGTGCCAGCAGCTTAGGTATAGGGCGGGAATCCTACGAGCAGTACTTC.

The chain uses TRBV28 and TRBJ1-2; D not certain. Per germline, CDR1 MDHEN and CDR2 SYDVKM. Trimming took off 2 bases at V and 3 bases at J, with 4 bases between the two ends. The CDR3 is 12 amino acids. CDR3 sequence: CASSLPHYGYTF. CDR3 coding DNA: TGTGCCAGCAGTTTACCTCACTATGGCTACACCTTC.

This chain joins TRBV5-1 and TRBJ2-7; weak D call: TRBD1 (6 bases). The V and J ends lost 2 bases and 3 bases respectively, with 12 bases between them. Germline assignment: CDR1 SGHRS and CDR2 YFSETQ. The CDR3 has 14 residues. The CDR3 protein is CASSLDGQYYEQYF. For the CDR3, the DNA is TGCGCCAGCAGCTTAGACGGACAGTACTACGAGCAGTACTTC.

As for this clone: At one boundary the junction diverges from the germline segment, which might be a read error. This chain links TRBV6-2 or TRBV6-3 with TRBJ2-3; 16 bases fit TRBD2. CDR1 MNHEY and CDR2 SVGEGT come from the germline V gene. The CDR3 consists of 16 residues. DNA of the CDR3: TGTGCCAGCAGTTACTCAGGGACTAGCGGGAGGGGTCCGCTGATTTTT. It is translated as CASSYSGTSGRGPLIF.

V gene TRBV6-2 or TRBV6-3 combines with J gene TRBJ2-1, with TRBD2 matching over 9 bases. CDR1 is MNHEY, CDR2 SVGEGT, per germline. V shed 2 bases and J 3 bases; nucleotides not matched to a gene: 2. The CDR3 covers 15 residues. CDR3 nucleotides: TGTGCCAGCAGTTACGAACTAGCGGGCTACAATGAGCAGTTCTTC. Residues: CASSYELAGYNEQFF.

The chain links TRBV6-5 to TRBJ1-2; TRBD1 might be the D (6 bases). The CDR3 has 13 amino acids. The germline CDR1 and CDR2 sequences are MNHEY and SVGAGI. Trimming pared 11 bases from V and 7 bases from J, leaving 20 bases between. CDR3 sequence: CAVKWGAGGGYTF. CDR3 nucleotide sequence: TGTGCCGTTAAATGGGGGGCGGGAGGTGGCTACACCTTC.

V gene TRBV7-3 combines with J gene TRBJ1-2, with TRBD1 matching 8 bases. The germline gives CDR1 SGHTA, CDR2 FQGTGA. There are 15 residues in the CDR3. V shed 5 bases, J shed 7 bases, and the junction held 12 bases outside the gene matches. This CDR3 is CASSQSRGQAGGYTF. CDR3 coding DNA: TGTGCCAGCAGCCAAAGTAGGGGACAGGCTGGTGGCTACACCTTC.

This chain connects TRBV5-1 to TRBJ2-5, with 13 bases identical to TRBD2. V dropped 3 bases and J dropped 5; count of bases not matched to a gene: 10. Germline CDR1 reads SGHRS; CDR2 reads YFSETQ. The CDR3 spans 17 residues. CDR3: CASSYGTSGNGEETQYF. DNA for the CDR3: TGCGCCAGCAGCTACGGGACTAGCGGGAATGGCGAGGAGACCCAGTACTTC.

The gene calls are TRBV6-6 and TRBJ1-1; 7 bases match TRBD1. This CDR3 has 15 amino acids. Germline CDR1 MNHNY, CDR2 SVGAGI (reference sequence). V lost 5 bases and J lost 4; bases outside the gene matches: 10. This CDR3 reads CASSAIGGAGTEAFF. The CDR3 DNA reads TGTGCCAGCAGTGCGATAGGGGGCGCAGGCACTGAAGCTTTCTTT.

The chain recombines TRBV2 with TRBJ1-5, with D possibly being TRBD1 (6 bases). The CDR3 loop spans 14 amino acids. Trimming took 5 bases from V and 4 from J, leaving 12 bases between them. Germline assignment: CDR1 SNHLY and CDR2 FYNNEI. For the CDR3, the DNA is TGTGCCAGCAGTCAATCCCAGGGGAATCAGCCCCAGCATTTT. Translation: CASSQSQGNQPQHF.

This sequence joins TRBV4-1 and TRBJ1-6, with TRBD1 identical over 7 bases. V was clipped by 1 base and J by 7 bases; unmatched bases: 7. CDR1 is MGHRA and CDR2 is YSYEKL in the germline V gene. There are 16 residues in the CDR3. This CDR3 reads CASSQGQGSLNSPLHF. DNA for the CDR3: TGCGCCAGCAGCCAAGGACAGGGCTCCCTAAATTCACCCCTCCACTTT.

This clone was found a few times. The V and J genes are TRBV28 and TRBJ1-2; 7 bases are shared with TRBD1. V dropped 6 bases and J dropped 7; count of bases not matched to a gene: 14. Germline V lookup: CDR1 MDHEN, CDR2 SYDVKM. This CDR3 is built from 15 residues. CDR3 DNA: TGTGCCAGCAGATTACGGACAGGCGGACATAGTGGCTACACCTTC. Its translation is CASRLRTGGHSGYTF.

The chain combines TRBV5-4 with TRBJ2-2, with unresolved D. The CDR3 is 12 amino acids. The V end was cut by 1 base, the J end by 9 bases, with 7 bases between. Germline-derived CDR1 and CDR2 are SGHNT and YYREEE (reference sequence). This CDR3 is CASSLNSRELFF. CDR3 bases: TGTGCCAGCAGCTTGAATAGTCGGGAGCTGTTTTTT.

The V call is TRBV5-6, the J call TRBJ2-5; D unclear. The CDR3 has 15 amino acids. Trimming shortened V by 7 bases and J by 1 base, and 17 bases separated the two germline ends. Per the germline V gene, CDR1 is SGHDT and CDR2 is YYEEEE. In nucleotides, the CDR3 is TGTGCCAGCCGGCGCTCCTTGGGCCCCCAAGAGACCCAGTACTTC. It specifies CASRRSLGPQETQYF.

The chain combines TRBV19 with TRBJ1-1; tentative D call: TRBD1 (6 bases). V was shortened by 7 bases and J by 8 bases, with 23 bases between the two germline ends. In germline, CDR1 is LNHDA, CDR2 SQIVND (reference sequence). The CDR3 is made up of 15 amino acids. CDR3: CASKSGDWESPEAFF. Here the CDR3 DNA reads TGTGCCAGTAAGTCAGGGGATTGGGAATCGCCCGAAGCTTTCTTT.

The DNA for the CDR3 is TGTGCCAGCAGCTTAGTACGGTCTAGCAACGAGCAGTACTTC. Amino acid sequence: CASSLVRSSNEQYF. The chain uses TRBV7-2 and TRBJ2-7; possibly TRBD2 for D (5 bases). This CDR3 comprises 14 residues. Germline V gives CDR1 SGHTA, CDR2 FQGNSA. V was clipped by 1 base and J by 5 bases, with 12 bases between them. The full variable domain, its missing parts supplied by reference TRBV7-2 and TRBJ2-7, is GAGVSQSPSNKVTEKGKDVELRCDPISGHTALYWYRQSLGQGLEFLIYFQGNSAPDKSGLPSDRFSAERTGGSVSTLTIQRTQQEDSAVYLCASSLVRSSNEQYFGPGTRLTVT.

This chain joins TRBV7-2 and TRBJ1-1; TRBD1 matches at 11 bases. The CDR3 totals 15 residues. The V gene's germline CDR1 is SGHTA and CDR2 FQGNSA. V lost 3 bases, J lost 3 bases, and 3 bases stayed unmatched. The CDR3 DNA is TGTGCCAGCAGCTTCAGGACAGGGGGCTACACTGAAGCTTTCTTT. This sequence encodes CASSFRTGGYTEAFF.

This chain connects TRBV6-1 to TRBJ2-2; D gene unclear. The V gene's germline CDR1 is MNHNS and CDR2 SASEGT. This CDR3 region has 14 residues. Trimming cost V 3 bases and J 3 bases, with 8 bases left between them. CDR3 nucleotides: TGTGCCAGCAGTGACCCAAGAGACACCGGGGAGCTGTTTTTT. The encoded protein is CASSDPRDTGELFF.

The rearrangement joins TRBV12-3 or TRBV12-4 to TRBJ2-3; a possible D gene is TRBD1 (6 bases). V was cut by 6 bases and J by 5 bases, with 12 bases left in between. The CDR3 runs to 13 residues. The CDR3 spells CASRRGHLDTQYF. DNA of the CDR3: TGTGCCAGCAGACGGGGACACCTAGATACGCAGTATTTT.

V and J are TRBV28 and TRBJ1-3; D may be TRBD1 (5 bases). Trimming took 5 bases from V and 2 from J, leaving 10 bases between them. CDR3 length: 14 amino acids. Germline CDR1 is MDHEN and CDR2 is SYDVKM. The CDR3 spells CASSQGGAGNTIYF. Written as DNA, the CDR3 is TGTGCCAGCAGTCAGGGAGGGGCTGGAAACACCATATATTTT. Variable domain in full (rest from reference TRBV28 and TRBJ1-3): DVKVTQSSRYLVKRTGEKVFLECVQDMDHENMFWYRQDPGLGLRLIYFSYDVKMKEKGDIPEGYSVSREKKERFSLILESASTNQTSMYLCASSQGGAGNTIYFGEGSWLTVV.

The chain links TRBV19 to TRBJ1-2; 9 bases map to TRBD1. After removal of 5 bases from V and 4 bases from J, the junction contained 8 bases not matched to a gene. Germline loops: CDR1 LNHDA, CDR2 SQIVND (reference sequence). This CDR3 has 15 amino acids. CDR3 sequence: CASSSGQGIGYGYTF. The DNA of the CDR3 is TGTGCCAGTAGTTCGGGACAGGGCATCGGCTATGGCTACACCTTC.

The gene calls are TRBV5-6 and TRBJ2-5; TRBD2 matches at 13 bases. Trimming cost V 3 bases and J 4 bases; bases outside gene matches: 12. CDR3 size: 18 residues. Germline loops: CDR1 SGHDT, CDR2 YYEEEE. The CDR3 coding sequence is TGTGCCAGCAGCTCGGGACTAGCGGGGCCGGGCCGGGGAGAGACCCAGTACTTC. Residues: CASSSGLAGPGRGETQYF.

The V and J genes are TRBV24-1 and TRBJ2-1, with D perhaps matching TRBD2 (5 bases). Germline-derived CDR1 and CDR2 are KGHDR and SFDVKD. The CDR3 has 13 residues. The V and J ends lost 0 bases and 8 bases respectively, with 7 bases between them. The CDR3 sequence: CATSDLRRYEQFF. CDR3 coding DNA: TGTGCCACCAGTGATTTGAGGAGGTATGAGCAGTTCTTC.